Sequencing of this TCR beta chain was carried out in a study of T cell responses to AZD1222 COVID-19 vaccine (dated by TCRdb to the early 2020s). For the study in its entirety: TCR sequencing covered 233 trial participants: some 210 given two doses of AZD1222 and 26 given two doses of MenACWY control vaccine. Enrollment into the trials was organized by age into subgroups of 18-55, 56-69 and 70-plus years, and those subgroups contained roughly 160, 29 and 62 TCR-sequenced participants, respectively. What the research found in general, with its limitations: In the small 56-69-year group, the increase in depth fell short of significance, most likely because of low power. Participants were mostly white British, with more females than males. The authors suggested clonal diversity may have been underestimated. After two AZD1222 doses, both the breadth and the depth of spike-specific TCRs were significantly higher than at day 0 and than in MenACWY recipients. Because no day 14 peak-response samples were available, the repertoires could be characterized only after the peak T cell response. Reportedly, almost half of the unique spike-specific TCRs recognized epitopes lying outside the regions that are mutated in the B.1.351 and B.1.1.7 variants. Only six AZD1222 recipients were SARS-CoV-2 seropositive at baseline, limiting conclusions about previously exposed vaccinees. CD4 TCRs associated with the vaccine covered the entire spike protein, and the dominant responses were in regions 160-218 and 743-854.

The CDR3 regions of human TCRbeta chains were analyzed by immunosequencing. The authors' analysis ran thus. TCRs in the repertoires were matched against a reference library of SARS-CoV-2-specific TCRs that had been generated with the MIRA antigen-specificity platform. Breadth meant the fraction of unique TCRs that were SARS-CoV-2-associated, whereas depth meant the fraction of total T cells that were SARS-CoV-2-associated. Using the MIRA data, each spike-specific TCR was mapped to the spike region that the TCR reacts to and placed in a CD4 or CD8 class. Log10-transformed breadth and depth values were compared by one-way ANOVA with Sidak's multiple comparisons tests. Sourced from immuneACCESS, this table was stored by TCRdb with only in-frame sequences that have V and J called. A share of the clones is absent; for the studies checked, an unresolved V gene accounts for under half, and the remainder has no known explanation. For V, J and clone size, that table is used; D and trimming come from the DNA. In all, the sample holds roughly 120,000 clones, and 92% of those were seen once. The ten largest account for around 1.4% of the sample.

The V end gives up 0 bases and the J end 3 bases, leaving 4 bases in the junction not matched to a gene. The germline V gene (reference sequence) specifies LGHDT as CDR1 and YNNKEL as CDR2. Taken from cysteine to phenylalanine, the CDR3 has 15 residues. Left in the record is the CDR3 DNA by itself, 45 bases read in frame from the first base. Read against the paper, the sample's time point label means: about 28 days (+/-7) after the second vaccine dose. AZD1222 recipients whose second dose came at about 4 weeks and those whose second dose came at about 12 weeks were combined into one group, since spike-specific TCR depth and breadth did not differ between the two schedules. Vaccinee samples came from UK trials COV001 and COV002, including a single-blind randomized controlled phase 2/3 trial of AZD1222 (ChAdOx1 nCoV-19) in healthy adults. For TCRbeta chain sequencing, PBMC samples from trial participants were taken at day 0 and at day 28 after the second dose.

A word on this clone: This clone's antigen is unknown. It has no much larger one-base neighbor in the sample; base qualities were not kept.

The chain is encoded by TRBV3-1 (or the pseudogene TRBV3-2) joined to TRBJ2-7; TRBD1 lines up with 8 middle nucleotides. The material sequenced was peripheral blood, taken 28 days after the second AZD1222 dose. The clonotype was recovered from an adult who received the AZD1222 COVID-19 vaccine. The DNA is as follows: TGTGCCAGCAGCCAAGAGTACAGGGGGAGCTACGAGCAGTACTTC. This is translated as CASSQEYRGSYEQYF.